The 16 T cell receptor beta chains below were found in one sample sequenced in a study of human T cells and chemical hapten exposure. The time point here: patch test 1, 2 weeks after DPC sensitization. Treatment indicated: therapeutic diphenylcyclopropenone sensitization with weekly scalp DPC. Using its own MiXCR run on the RACE reads, TCRdb lists one record per CDR3 protein. The data contain 75,000 to 90,000 distinct CDR3 sequences, around 7.8% of them seen just once; the ten biggest clones take up about 1.4%. Sequencing used whole blood, obtained in connection with sensitization to the hapten diphenylcyclopropenone (DPC). These receptors all come from a woman in her twenties or thirties with alopecia areata. Some clones in this sample may be carry-over from other donors' samples.

The sample holds many counts of this clonotype. The chain links TRBV7-9 to TRBJ1-4, with D tentatively TRBD1 (6 bases). The V and J ends lost 3 bases and 4 bases respectively, with 9 bases between them. CDR1 is SEHNR and CDR2 is FQNEAQ in the germline V gene (reference sequence). The CDR3 is 14 amino acids. Here the CDR3 DNA reads TGTGCCAGCAGCTTGGACAGCCGTAATGAAAAACTGTTTTTT. Amino acid sequence: CASSLDSRNEKLFF.

This clonotype appeared many times. This chain connects TRBV29-1 to TRBJ1-1, with D possibly being TRBD1 (6 bases). Germline assignment: CDR1 SQVTM and CDR2 ANQGSEA. The CDR3 covers 15 residues. V was pared by 1 base and J by 1 base, with 13 bases between. This CDR3 reads CSVEGEQGKNTEAFF. The CDR3 nucleotides are TGCAGCGTTGAAGGAGAACAGGGCAAGAACACTGAAGCTTTCTTT. The full variable domain, rest sourced from reference TRBV29-1 and TRBJ1-1, is SAVISQKPSRDICQRGTSLTIQCQVDSQVTMMFWYRQQPGQSLTLIATANQGSEATYESGFVIDKFPISRPNLTFSTLTVSNMSPEDSSIYLCSVEGEQGKNTEAFFGQGTRLTVV.

This clonotype came up many times. V is TRBV12-3 or TRBV12-4 and J is TRBJ2-7; D possibly corresponds to TRBD2 (5 bases). V lost 8 bases and J lost 0, with 5 bases in between. The CDR3 sequence is 11 residues long. CDR3: CASGSSYEQYF. CDR3 DNA: TGTGCCAGCGGGAGCTCCTACGAGCAGTACTTC.

The rearrangement joins TRBV7-2 to TRBJ2-3; D is uncertain. Trimming removed 0 bases from V and 5 bases from J, with 6 bases in between. The CDR3 runs 13 residues. Per the germline V gene, CDR1 is SGHTA and CDR2 is FQGNSA. The CDR3 spells CASSLAWRDTQYF. CDR3 sequence (DNA): TGTGCCAGCAGCTTAGCGTGGCGAGATACGCAGTATTTT.

This clonotype was detected only a few times. This chain joins TRBV5-1 and TRBJ1-5, with D tentatively TRBD1 (5 bases). Germline V gene sequence: CDR1 SGHRS, CDR2 YFSETQ. The CDR3 spans 14 residues. V shed 3 bases and J shed 1 base, with 8 bases lying between them. CDR3 coding DNA: TGCGCCAGCAGCTGGGGGGAGAGCAATCAGCCCCAGCATTTT. Residues: CASSWGESNQPQHF.

This clonotype has ten or more counts. The CDR3 loop reads CASSQDISTSYNEQFF. The CDR3 region has the DNA TGCGCCAGCAGCCAAGATATAAGTACCTCCTACAATGAGCAGTTCTTC. The rearrangement joins TRBV4-1 to TRBJ2-1; D remains unclear. Germline-derived CDR1 and CDR2 are MGHRA and YSYEKL. This CDR3 comprises 16 residues. Trimming left V 0 bases short and J 0 bases short, with 9 bases between.

This clonotype was counted many times. The chain recombines TRBV5-1 with TRBJ2-3; 8 bases fit TRBD2. The CDR3 contains 15 residues. The trim removed 4 bases at V and 1 base at J, leaving 5 bases unmatched. Germline V gives CDR1 SGHRS, CDR2 YFSETQ. CDR3 DNA: TGCGCCAGCAGCCGGGAGGGTCTTGGCACAGATACGCAGTATTTT. Its protein is CASSREGLGTDTQYF.

This clonotype occurred many times. This sequence joins TRBV5-1 and TRBJ2-7, with D possibly matching TRBD1 (5 bases). This CDR3 has 15 amino acids. Germline loops: CDR1 SGHRS, CDR2 YFSETQ. Trimming cost V 0 bases and J 2 bases, with 12 bases left between them. The CDR3 is CASSLGQTSTYEQYF. The CDR3 DNA reads as TGCGCCAGCAGCTTGGGACAGACAAGTACCTACGAGCAGTACTTC.

This clonotype was recorded at least ten times. The CDR3 DNA is TGTGCCAGCAGCTTAGATGGAACCCACCCTGGAAACACCATATATTTT. Encoded protein: CASSLDGTHPGNTIYF. V is TRBV7-2 and J is TRBJ1-3, with D uncertain. The V gene lost 1 base and the J gene lost 2 bases, with 12 bases spanning the gap. This CDR3 comprises 16 residues. The V gene's germline CDR1 is SGHTA and CDR2 FQGNSA.

This chain uses TRBV20-1 with TRBJ1-1; D uncertain. Germline loops: CDR1 DFQATT, CDR2 SNEGSKA (reference sequence). The CDR3 is made up of 14 amino acids. Trimming cost V 6 bases and J 6 bases, with 20 bases left between them. The CDR3 DNA reads as TGCAGTGCATGGCCACGGACCCCAGATGCTGAAGCTTTCTTT. Its protein is CSAWPRTPDAEAFF.

The rearrangement uses TRBV29-1 and TRBJ2-5; unclear D gene. The CDR3 runs to 13 residues. Germline CDR1 SQVTM, CDR2 ANQGSEA. V was clipped by 2 bases and J by 2 bases, with 9 bases between them. CDR3 nucleotide sequence: TGCAGCGTTGAACTTGGGCCTCAAGAGACCCAGTACTTC. It is translated as CSVELGPQETQYF. Filled out from reference TRBV29-1 and TRBJ2-5, the complete variable domain reads SAVISQKPSRDICQRGTSLTIQCQVDSQVTMMFWYRQQPGQSLTLIATANQGSEATYESGFVIDKFPISRPNLTFSTLTVSNMSPEDSSIYLCSVELGPQETQYFGPGTRLLVL.

In regard to this clonotype: Given a much more abundant clone one base away, this may be a read error. The chain carries TRBV21-1 and TRBJ2-7. TRBV21-1 has pseudogene status. There are 17 residues in the CDR3. The CDR3 sequence: CASSKVLAEQIPYEQYF. DNA for the CDR3: TGTGCCAGCAGCAAAGTTCTTGCGGAACAGATCCCTTACGAGCAGTACTTC.

The chain recombines TRBV10-3 with TRBJ1-1; TRBD1 matches at 7 bases. Per the germline V gene, CDR1 is ENHRY and CDR2 is SYGVKD. J was trimmed by 5 bases and V by 2 bases; bases with no gene match: 11. This CDR3 is built from 16 residues. The CDR3, as DNA: TGTGCCATCAGTGAGAGTGGGAAGGGGGCGAAGACTGAAGCTTTCTTT. Protein: CAISESGKGAKTEAFF.

This clonotype was seen ten or more times. V usage is TRBV5-1 and J usage is TRBJ1-1, with D possibly being TRBD1 (5 bases). The CDR3 spans 13 residues. Germline V gene lookup returns CDR1 SGHRS and CDR2 YFSETQ. The V and J ends lost 0 bases and 5 bases respectively, with 8 bases between them. CDR3 nucleotides: TGCGCCAGCAGCTTGGTGGCAGGGACTGAAGCTTTCTTT. This translates into CASSLVAGTEAFF.

This clonotype was detected many times. The chain couples TRBV12-3 or TRBV12-4 to TRBJ2-3; 12 nucleotides agree with TRBD1. J was trimmed by 2 bases and V by 5 bases; bases with no gene match: 5. The CDR3 length is 16 residues. The CDR3 DNA reads as TGTGCCAGCAGTCCCGGGGACAGGGGGCTCACAGATACGCAGTATTTT. Its translation is CASSPGDRGLTDTQYF.

Concerning this clonotype: A much larger clone sits a single nucleotide away, making a read error possible. This chain joins TRBV3-1 and TRBJ2-2; 8 bases align to TRBD2. V gave up 0 bases and J gave up 3 bases; unmatched junction bases: 3. The germline CDR1 and CDR2 sequences are LGHDT and YNNKEL (reference sequence). The CDR3 totals 16 residues. CDR3 nucleotides: TGTGCCAGCAGCCAAGACTCGGGGGGGCACACCGGGGAGCTGTTTTTT. This codes for CASSQDSGGHTGELFF.